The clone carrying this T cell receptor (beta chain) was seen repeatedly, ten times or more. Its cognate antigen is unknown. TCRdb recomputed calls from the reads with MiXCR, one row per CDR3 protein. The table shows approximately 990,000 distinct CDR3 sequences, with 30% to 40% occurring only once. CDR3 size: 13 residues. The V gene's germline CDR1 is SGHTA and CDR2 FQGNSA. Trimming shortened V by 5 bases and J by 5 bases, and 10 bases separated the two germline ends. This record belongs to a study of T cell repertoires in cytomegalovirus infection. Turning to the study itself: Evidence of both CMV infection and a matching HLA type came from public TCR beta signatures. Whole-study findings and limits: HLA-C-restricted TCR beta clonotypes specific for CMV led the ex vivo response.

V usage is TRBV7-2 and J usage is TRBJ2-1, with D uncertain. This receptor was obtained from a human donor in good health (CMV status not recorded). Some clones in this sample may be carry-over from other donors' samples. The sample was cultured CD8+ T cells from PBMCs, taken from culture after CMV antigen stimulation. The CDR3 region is CASSHPVNNEQFF. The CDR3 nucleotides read TGTGCCAGCAGCCATCCGGTGAACAATGAGCAGTTCTTC.